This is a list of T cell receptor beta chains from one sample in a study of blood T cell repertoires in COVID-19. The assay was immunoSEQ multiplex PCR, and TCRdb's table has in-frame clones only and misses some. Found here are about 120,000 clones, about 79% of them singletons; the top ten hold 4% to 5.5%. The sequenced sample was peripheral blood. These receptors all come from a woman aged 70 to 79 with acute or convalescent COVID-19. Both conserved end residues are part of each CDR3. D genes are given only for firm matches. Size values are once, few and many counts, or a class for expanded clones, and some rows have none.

cdr3_aa: CASSEHPGFETDTQYF
cdr3_nt: TGTGCCAGCAGTGAACACCCGGGTTTTGAAACAGATACGCAGTATTTT
d_call: -
v_call: TRBV6-4
cdr3_length: 16
clone_size: -
j_call: TRBJ2-3

cdr3_aa: CASSQSGVPPDTQYF
cdr3_nt: TGCGCCAGCAGCCAATCGGGGGTCCCCCCAGATACGCAGTATTTT
d_call: -
v_call: TRBV4-1
cdr3_length: 15
clone_size: -
j_call: TRBJ2-3

cdr3_aa: CASSQGLARTDTQYF
cdr3_nt: TGTGCCAGCAGCCAGGGACTAGCGAGAACAGATACGCAGTATTTT
d_call: TRBD2
v_call: TRBV9
cdr3_length: 15
clone_size: -
j_call: TRBJ2-3

cdr3_aa: CASSFRQGVANYGYTF
cdr3_nt: TGTGCCAGCAGCTTTCGACAGGGGGTAGCAAACTATGGCTACACCTTC
d_call: TRBD1
v_call: TRBV7-2
cdr3_length: 16
clone_size: few
j_call: TRBJ1-2

cdr3_aa: CASKGQGRQFF
cdr3_nt: TGCGCCAGCAAAGGACAGGGGCGGCAGTTCTTC
d_call: TRBD1
v_call: TRBV10-1
cdr3_length: 11
clone_size: -
j_call: TRBJ2-1

cdr3_aa: CASSLEGAAVYEQYF
cdr3_nt: TGCGCCAGCAGCTTGGAGGGGGCCGCAGTCTACGAGCAGTACTTC
d_call: TRBD1
v_call: TRBV5-1
cdr3_length: 15
clone_size: -
j_call: TRBJ2-7

cdr3_aa: CASSQQGTTEAFF
cdr3_nt: TGCGCCAGCAGCCAACAGGGGACCACTGAAGCTTTCTTT
d_call: -
v_call: TRBV4-1
cdr3_length: 13
clone_size: -
j_call: TRBJ1-1

cdr3_aa: CASSRWTGGYGYTF
cdr3_nt: TGTGCCAGCAGTCGTTGGACAGGGGGCTATGGCTACACCTTC
d_call: TRBD1
v_call: TRBV6-5
cdr3_length: 14
clone_size: -
j_call: TRBJ1-2

cdr3_aa: CASTETDTIYF
cdr3_nt: TGTGCCAGCACCGAAACGGACACCATATATTTT
d_call: -
v_call: TRBV12-3/TRBV12-4
cdr3_length: 11
clone_size: few
j_call: TRBJ1-3

cdr3_aa: CASSQDTGGSGADTQYF
cdr3_nt: TGCGCCAGCAGCCAAGATACGGGGGGCAGTGGGGCAGATACGCAGTATTTT
d_call: -
v_call: TRBV4-3
cdr3_length: 17
clone_size: -
j_call: TRBJ2-3

cdr3_aa: CASSPTLTSGGTTDTQYF
cdr3_nt: TGTGCCAGCAGCCCAACACTGACCAGCGGGGGAACCACAGATACGCAGTATTTT
d_call: TRBD2
v_call: TRBV11-3
cdr3_length: 18
clone_size: -
j_call: TRBJ2-3

cdr3_aa: CASSYGAGRSEQFF
cdr3_nt: TGTGCCAGCAGTTACGGTGCGGGGAGGAGTGAGCAGTTCTTC
d_call: -
v_call: TRBV6-2/TRBV6-3
cdr3_length: 14
clone_size: -
j_call: TRBJ2-1

cdr3_aa: CASSPQGMGQPQHF
cdr3_nt: TGCGCCAGCAGCCCACAGGGGATGGGGCAGCCCCAGCATTTT
d_call: TRBD1
v_call: TRBV10-2
cdr3_length: 14
clone_size: -
j_call: TRBJ1-5

cdr3_aa: CASSPSTGLHGYTF
cdr3_nt: TGTGCCAGCAGCCCATCGACAGGTCTTCATGGCTACACCTTC
d_call: -
v_call: TRBV7-9
cdr3_length: 14
clone_size: -
j_call: TRBJ1-2